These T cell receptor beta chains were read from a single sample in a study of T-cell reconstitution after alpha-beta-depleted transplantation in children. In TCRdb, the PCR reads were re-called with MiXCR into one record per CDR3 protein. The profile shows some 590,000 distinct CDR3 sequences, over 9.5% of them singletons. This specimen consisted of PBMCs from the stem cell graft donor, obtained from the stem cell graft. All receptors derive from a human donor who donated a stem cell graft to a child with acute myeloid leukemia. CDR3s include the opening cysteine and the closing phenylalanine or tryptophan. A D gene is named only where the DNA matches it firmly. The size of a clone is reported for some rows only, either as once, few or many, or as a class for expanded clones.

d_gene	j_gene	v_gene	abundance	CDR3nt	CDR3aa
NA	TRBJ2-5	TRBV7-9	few	TGTGCCAGCAGCGCATTGGGGGAATCAGGAGAGACCCAGTACTTC	CASSALGESGETQYF
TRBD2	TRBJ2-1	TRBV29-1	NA	TGCAGCGTTGAGCGTGGACTAGCGGGTGACAATGAGCAGTTCTTC	CSVERGLAGDNEQFF
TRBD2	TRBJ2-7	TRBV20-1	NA	TGCTGTGCTAGAGATCTCAGAGGGACTAGCGGGAACGAGCAGTACTTC	CCARDLRGTSGNEQYF
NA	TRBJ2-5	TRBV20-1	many	TGCAGTGCTAGAGATCGTGGAGAGACCCAGTACTTC	CSARDRGETQYF
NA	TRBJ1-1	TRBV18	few	TGTGCCAGCTCACTTGCCCCAGGGAAGAACACTGAAGCTTTCTTT	CASSLAPGKNTEAFF
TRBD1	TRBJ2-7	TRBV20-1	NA	TGCAGTGCTAGCACGGACAGGGGGTACGAGCAGTACTTC	CSASTDRGYEQYF
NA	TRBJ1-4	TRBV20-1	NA	TGCAGTGCTACCGAATTTTCCCCGGGGAGAGCAGCAACTAATGAAAAACTGTTTTTT	CSATEFSPGRAATNEKLFF
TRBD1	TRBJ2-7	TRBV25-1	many	TGTGCCAGCAGTGACGGGACAGGGCTCTTGAAGTCCGAGCAGTACTTC	CASSDGTGLLKSEQYF
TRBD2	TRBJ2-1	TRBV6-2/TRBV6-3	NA	TGTGCCAGCAGTTCACCGGGACTAGCGGGAGCAGGTGAGCAGTTCTTC	CASSSPGLAGAGEQFF
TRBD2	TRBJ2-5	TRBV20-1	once	TGCAGTGCCCTGACTAGCGGGAAGGGGGAGACCCAGTACTTC	CSALTSGKGETQYF
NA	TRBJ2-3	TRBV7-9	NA	TGTGCCAGCACCGATAGCGGTAGCACAGATACGCAGTATTTT	CASTDSGSTDTQYF
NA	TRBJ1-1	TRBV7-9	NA	TGTGCCAGCAGCTTAGGACTCGGAAGCACTGAAGCTTTCTTT	CASSLGLGSTEAFF
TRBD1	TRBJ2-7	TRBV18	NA	TGTGCCAGCTCACCACCCCTCCCGGCCTCAGGGGGTCGCTACGAGCAGTACTTC	CASSPPLPASGGRYEQYF
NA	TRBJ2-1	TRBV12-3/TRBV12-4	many	TGTGCCAGCAGTTTTAGCCTAGCTGATGAGCAGTTCTTC	CASSFSLADEQFF
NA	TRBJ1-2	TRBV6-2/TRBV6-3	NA	TGTGCCAGCAGTTACCCACTGTTTGGGTTTGGCTACACCTTC	CASSYPLFGFGYTF
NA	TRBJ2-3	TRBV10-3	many	TGTGCCATCAGTGACGGCAGGGAGAAGACAGATACGCAGTATTTT	CAISDGREKTDTQYF
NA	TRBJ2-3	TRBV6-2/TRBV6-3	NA	TGTGCCAGCAGTTACTCGATTTCGGGTGGGACCACAGATACGCAGAATTTT	CASSYSISGGTTDTQNF
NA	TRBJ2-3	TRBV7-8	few	TGTGCCAGCAGCTTAGGTTTGAGGTTGGACACAGATACGCAGTATTTT	CASSLGLRLDTDTQYF